These 3 T cell receptor beta chains were all obtained from the same sample, sequenced in a study of T cells after posttransplantation cyclophosphamide. Cells defined as naive were viable CD3+CD4+ or CD3+CD8+ and CCR7+CD45RA+CD45RO-CD95-CD27+CD28+. Method: immunoSEQ multiplex PCR; TCRdb's copy keeps in-frame clones and lacks some. The sample has approximately 17,000 clones, 94% seen once. The specimen sequenced was naive CD4+ T cells sorted from blood. All receptors derive from a woman in her forties or fifties in good health and a related stem cell transplant donor.

The chain couples TRBV9 to TRBJ2-3; TRBD2 might be the D (6 bases). The V gene's germline CDR1 is SGDLS and CDR2 YYNGEE. The CDR3 extends over 16 amino acids. The V end lost 0 bases, the J end lost 0 bases, and 11 bases lay between the germline ends. CDR3 sequence reads: CASSVAGEFSTDTQYF. The CDR3 bases are TGTGCCAGCAGCGTAGCGGGGGAATTTAGCACAGATACGCAGTATTTT.

This rearrangement joins TRBV6-1 to TRBJ1-5; 8 nucleotides match TRBD1. The CDR3 loop spans 15 amino acids. The germline V gene encodes CDR1 MNHNS and CDR2 SASEGT. V gave up 5 bases and J gave up 5 bases; unmatched junction bases: 8. In DNA form, the CDR3 reads TGTGCCAGCAGTCCTGGACAGGGAGCCTATCAGCCCCAGCATTTT. Protein: CASSPGQGAYQPQHF.

This chain joins TRBV7-2 and TRBJ1-1, with D perhaps matching TRBD1 (6 bases). This CDR3 spans 15 amino acids. Looked up from germline, CDR1 is SGHTA and CDR2 is FQGNSA. V dropped 3 bases and J dropped 3 bases, with 14 bases sitting between them. The CDR3 region is CASSLLDSLDTEAFF. The CDR3 DNA follows: TGTGCCAGCAGCTTGTTGGACAGCCTCGACACTGAAGCTTTCTTT.